This entry describes one T cell receptor beta chain. This sample stems from a study of control samples from healthy donors and cancer patients. Looked up from germline, CDR1 is KGHSH and CDR2 is LQKENI. The CDR3 has 13 amino acids. Trimming shortened V by 5 bases and J by 4 bases, and 12 bases separated the two germline ends. Sequenced by immunoSEQ multiplex PCR; TCRdb stores in-frame clones only, minus some. Of about 130,000 clones listed, nearly 90% are singletons. The sequence was collected from a man between 50 and 59 years old in good health. What was sequenced was blood. J is TRBJ2-7 and V is TRBV18; D ambiguous. The CDR3 protein is CASSVTGPYEQYF. The CDR3, as DNA: TGTGCCAGCTCAGTAACTGGACCGTACGAGCAGTACTTC.